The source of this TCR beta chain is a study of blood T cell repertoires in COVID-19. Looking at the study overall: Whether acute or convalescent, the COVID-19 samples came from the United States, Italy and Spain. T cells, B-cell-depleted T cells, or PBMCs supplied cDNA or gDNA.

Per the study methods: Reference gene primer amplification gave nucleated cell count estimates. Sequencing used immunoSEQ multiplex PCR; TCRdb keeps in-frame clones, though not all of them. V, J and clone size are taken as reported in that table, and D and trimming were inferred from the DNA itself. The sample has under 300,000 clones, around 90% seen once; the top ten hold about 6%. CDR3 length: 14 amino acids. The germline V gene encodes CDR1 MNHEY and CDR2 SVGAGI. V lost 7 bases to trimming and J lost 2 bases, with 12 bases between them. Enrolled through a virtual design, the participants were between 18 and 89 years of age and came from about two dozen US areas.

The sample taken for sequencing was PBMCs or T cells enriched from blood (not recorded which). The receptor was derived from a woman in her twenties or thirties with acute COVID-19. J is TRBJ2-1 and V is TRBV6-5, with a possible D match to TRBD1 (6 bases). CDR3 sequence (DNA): TGTGCCAGCACTCAAGGGGGTACCTACAATGAGCAGTTCTTC. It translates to CASTQGGTYNEQFF.